This note documents a single T cell receptor beta chain sequence. This entry comes from a study of blood T cell repertoires in COVID-19. Study-wide background: From the United States, Italy and Spain came samples of acute and convalescent COVID-19.

Trimming cost V 0 bases and J 0 bases; bases outside gene matches: 14. CDR1 SGHDN and CDR2 FVKESK come from the germline V gene. This CDR3 is 21 amino acids long. TCRdb's copy holds only in-frame clones and misses some; the assay was immunoSEQ multiplex PCR. The repertoire holds 250,000 or so clones, with approximately 89% as singletons. Participants reported their clinical history, and cohort assignment relied on those reports. Someone with COVID-19 had been met by exposed participants within 2 weeks before study entry. The chain has TRBV14 and TRBJ2-2; 9 positions match TRBD1. This clonotype was obtained from a man aged 40-49 years who had been exposed to COVID-19. The sample was PBMCs or T cells enriched from blood (not recorded which). The chain's CDR3 is CASSQDWHRDRESSNTGELFF. CDR3 nucleotides: TGTGCCAGCAGCCAAGATTGGCACCGGGACAGGGAATCTTCGAACACCGGGGAGCTGTTTTTT.